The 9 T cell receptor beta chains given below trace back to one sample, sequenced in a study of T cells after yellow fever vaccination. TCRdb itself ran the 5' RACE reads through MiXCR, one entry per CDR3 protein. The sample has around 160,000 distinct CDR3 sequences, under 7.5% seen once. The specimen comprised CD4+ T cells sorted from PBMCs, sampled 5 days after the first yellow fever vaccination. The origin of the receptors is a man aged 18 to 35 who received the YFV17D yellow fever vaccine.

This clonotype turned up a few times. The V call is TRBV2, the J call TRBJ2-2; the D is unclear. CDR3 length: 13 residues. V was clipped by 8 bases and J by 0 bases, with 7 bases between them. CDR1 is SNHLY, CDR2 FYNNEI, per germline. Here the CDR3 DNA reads TGTGCCAGCCCCGTTGCGAACACCGGGGAGCTGTTTTTT. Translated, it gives CASPVANTGELFF.

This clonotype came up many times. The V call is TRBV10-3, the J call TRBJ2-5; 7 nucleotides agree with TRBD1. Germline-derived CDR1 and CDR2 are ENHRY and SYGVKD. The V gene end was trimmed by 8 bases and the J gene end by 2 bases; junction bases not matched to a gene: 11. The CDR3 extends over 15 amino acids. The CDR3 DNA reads TGTGCCATCGGACCTGACAGGGCCGGTCAAGAGACCCAGTACTTC. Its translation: CAIGPDRAGQETQYF.

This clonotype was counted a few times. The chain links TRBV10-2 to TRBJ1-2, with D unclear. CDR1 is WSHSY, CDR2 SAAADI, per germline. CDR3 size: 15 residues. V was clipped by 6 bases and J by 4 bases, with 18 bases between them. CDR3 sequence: CASRPGSRATYGYTF. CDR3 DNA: TGCGCCAGCAGGCCGGGATCGCGGGCTACCTATGGCTACACCTTC.

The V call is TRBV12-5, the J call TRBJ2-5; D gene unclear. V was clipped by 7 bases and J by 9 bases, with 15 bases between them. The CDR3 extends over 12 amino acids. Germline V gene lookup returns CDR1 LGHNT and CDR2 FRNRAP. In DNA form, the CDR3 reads TGTGCTAGTGCCTCGGGCCAGTGGTCCCAGTACTTC. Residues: CASASGQWSQYF.

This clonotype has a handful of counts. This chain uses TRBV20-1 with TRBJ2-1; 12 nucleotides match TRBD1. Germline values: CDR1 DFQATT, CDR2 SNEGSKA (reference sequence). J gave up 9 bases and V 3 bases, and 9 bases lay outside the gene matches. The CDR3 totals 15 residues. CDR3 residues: CSASPRDRGRVEQFF. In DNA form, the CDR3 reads TGCAGTGCTAGCCCACGGGACAGGGGGCGCGTTGAGCAGTTCTTC.

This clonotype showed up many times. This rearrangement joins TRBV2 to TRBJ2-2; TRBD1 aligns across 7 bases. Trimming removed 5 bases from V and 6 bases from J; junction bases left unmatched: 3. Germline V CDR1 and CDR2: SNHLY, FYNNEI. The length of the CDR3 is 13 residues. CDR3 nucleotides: TGTGCCAGCAGTCCAACAGGGGCCGGGGAGCTGTTTTTT. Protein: CASSPTGAGELFF. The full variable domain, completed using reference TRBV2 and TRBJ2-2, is EPEVTQTPSHQVTQMGQEVILRCVPISNHLYFYWYRQILGQKVEFLVSFYNNEISEKSEIFDDQFSVERPDGSNFTLKIRSTKLEDSAMYFCASSPTGAGELFFGEGSRLTVL.

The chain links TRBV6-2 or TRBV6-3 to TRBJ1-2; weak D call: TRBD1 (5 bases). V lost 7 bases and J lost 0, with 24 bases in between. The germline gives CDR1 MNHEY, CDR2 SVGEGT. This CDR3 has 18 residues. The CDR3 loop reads CASIPRGDGFKANYGYTF. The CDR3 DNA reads TGTGCCAGCATCCCCCGCGGGGACGGATTTAAAGCTAACTATGGCTACACCTTC.

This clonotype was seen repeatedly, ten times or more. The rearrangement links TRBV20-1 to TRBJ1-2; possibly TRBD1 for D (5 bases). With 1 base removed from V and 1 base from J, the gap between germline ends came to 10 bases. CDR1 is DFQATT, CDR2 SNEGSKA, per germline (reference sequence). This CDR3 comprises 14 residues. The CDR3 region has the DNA TGCAGTGCTAGAGGGGGCAGGCATAACTATGGCTACACCTTC. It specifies CSARGGRHNYGYTF.

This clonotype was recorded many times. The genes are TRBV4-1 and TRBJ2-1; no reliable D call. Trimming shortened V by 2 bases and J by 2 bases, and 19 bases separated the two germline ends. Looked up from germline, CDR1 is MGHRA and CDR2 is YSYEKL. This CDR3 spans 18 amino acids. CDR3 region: CASSQRPLGSSPYNEQFF. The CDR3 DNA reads TGCGCCAGCAGCCAACGCCCTTTAGGGTCGAGTCCCTACAATGAGCAGTTCTTC.